This T cell receptor (beta chain) was captured in a study of T cells in Graves' hyperthyroidism and ophthalmopathy. Study as a whole: At initial diagnosis, before any treatment had begun, peripheral blood was obtained.

TCR beta CDR3 regions were amplified from RNA transcripts. Using the HTBI primer set, a first-round RT-PCR was run on the TCR CDR3. TCRdb independently ran MiXCR on the multiplex PCR reads; one entry per CDR3 protein. Here the sample spans about 380,000 distinct CDR3 sequences, roughly 13% being singletons. Subjects aged 18 to 65 presented with newly diagnosed hyperthyroidism of less than 2 months' duration. Notes on this clonotype: As yet, its antigen is unknown.

This CDR3 is built from 13 residues. CDR1 is SQVTM and CDR2 is ANQGSEA in the germline V gene. V shed 0 bases and J shed 5 bases, with 8 bases lying between them. Study outcomes and limitations: Blood samples included most of the expanded thyroid clonotypes exceeding 0.001.

The chain recombines TRBV29-1 with TRBJ2-1; D not resolved. The sequencing input was blood. This TCR was recovered from a man under 40 with Graves' hyperthyroidism that later progressed to Graves' ophthalmopathy. In DNA form, the CDR3 reads TGCAGCGTTGAAGATTGGCCGAACAATGAGCAGTTCTTC. This translates into CSVEDWPNNEQFF.